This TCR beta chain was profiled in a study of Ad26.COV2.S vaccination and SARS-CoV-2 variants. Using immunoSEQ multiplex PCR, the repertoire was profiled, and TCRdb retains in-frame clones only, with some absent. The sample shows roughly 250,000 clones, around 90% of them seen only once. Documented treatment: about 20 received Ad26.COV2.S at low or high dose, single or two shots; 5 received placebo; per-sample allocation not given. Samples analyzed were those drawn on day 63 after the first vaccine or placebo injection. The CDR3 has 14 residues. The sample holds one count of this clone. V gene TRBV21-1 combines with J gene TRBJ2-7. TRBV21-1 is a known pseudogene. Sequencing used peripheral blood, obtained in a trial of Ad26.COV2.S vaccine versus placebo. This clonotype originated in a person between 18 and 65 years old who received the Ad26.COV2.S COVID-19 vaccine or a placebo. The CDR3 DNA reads TGTGCTAGCATTGAACCGGGACGGAATTACGAGCAGTACTTC. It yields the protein CASIEPGRNYEQYF.